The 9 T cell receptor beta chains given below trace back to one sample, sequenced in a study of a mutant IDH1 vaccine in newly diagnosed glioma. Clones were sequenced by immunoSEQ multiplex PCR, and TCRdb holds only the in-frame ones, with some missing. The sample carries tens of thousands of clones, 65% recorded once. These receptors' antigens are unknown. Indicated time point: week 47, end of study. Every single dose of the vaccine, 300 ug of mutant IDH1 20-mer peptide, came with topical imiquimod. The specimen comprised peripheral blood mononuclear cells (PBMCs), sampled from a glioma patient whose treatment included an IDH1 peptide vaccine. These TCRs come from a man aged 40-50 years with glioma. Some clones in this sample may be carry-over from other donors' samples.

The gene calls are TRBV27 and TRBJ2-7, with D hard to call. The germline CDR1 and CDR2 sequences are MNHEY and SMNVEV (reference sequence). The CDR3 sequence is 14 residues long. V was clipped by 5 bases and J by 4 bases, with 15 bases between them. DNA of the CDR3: TGTGCCAGCAGTCCCTGGGGTGGTGGATACGAGCAGTACTTC. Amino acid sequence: CASSPWGGGYEQYF.

Written as DNA, the CDR3 is TGTGCCAGCAGTCGGCAGGGTTTGGAGTCCGGGGAGCTGTTTTTT. It yields the protein CASSRQGLESGELFF. J is TRBJ2-2 and V is TRBV6-5, with D possibly TRBD1 on 5 matching bases. Trimming removed 5 bases from V and 6 bases from J, with 16 bases in between. The CDR3 spans 15 residues. Germline assignment: CDR1 MNHEY and CDR2 SVGAGI.

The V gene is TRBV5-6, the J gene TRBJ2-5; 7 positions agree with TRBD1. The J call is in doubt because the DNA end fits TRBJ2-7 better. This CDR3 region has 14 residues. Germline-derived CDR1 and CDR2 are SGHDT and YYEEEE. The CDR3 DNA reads TGTGCCAGCAGCGGGGACAGCCAAGTCTACGAGCAGTACTTC. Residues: CASSGDSQVYEQYF.

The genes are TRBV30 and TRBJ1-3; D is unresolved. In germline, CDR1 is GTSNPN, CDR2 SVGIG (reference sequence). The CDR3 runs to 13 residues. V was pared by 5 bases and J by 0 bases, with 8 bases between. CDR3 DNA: TGTGCCTGGCCTCGATGCTCTGGAAACACCATATATTTT. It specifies CAWPRCSGNTIYF.

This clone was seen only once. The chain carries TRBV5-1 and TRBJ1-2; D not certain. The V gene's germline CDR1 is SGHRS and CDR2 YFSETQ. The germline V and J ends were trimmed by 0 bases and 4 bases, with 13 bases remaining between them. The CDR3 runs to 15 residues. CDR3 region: CASSLGDLGGYGYTF. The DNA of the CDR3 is TGCGCCAGCAGCTTGGGTGACTTAGGAGGCTATGGCTACACCTTC.

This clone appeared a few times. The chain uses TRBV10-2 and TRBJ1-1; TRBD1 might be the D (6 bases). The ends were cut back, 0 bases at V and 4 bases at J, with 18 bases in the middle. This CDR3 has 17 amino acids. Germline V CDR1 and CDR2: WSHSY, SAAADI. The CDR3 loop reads CASSESGFFQGSTEAFF. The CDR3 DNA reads TGCGCCAGCAGTGAGTCCGGGTTCTTCCAGGGGTCCACTGAAGCTTTCTTT.

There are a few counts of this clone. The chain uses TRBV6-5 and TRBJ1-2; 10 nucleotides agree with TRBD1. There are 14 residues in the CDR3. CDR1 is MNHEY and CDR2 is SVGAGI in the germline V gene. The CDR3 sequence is CASGRTGGSYGYTF. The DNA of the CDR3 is TGTGCTTCTGGCCGGACAGGGGGTTCCTATGGCTACACCTTC.

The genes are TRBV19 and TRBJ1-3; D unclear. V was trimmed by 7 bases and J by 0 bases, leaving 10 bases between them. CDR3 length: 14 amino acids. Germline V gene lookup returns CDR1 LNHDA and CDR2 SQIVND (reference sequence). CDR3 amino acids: CASTPGSSGNTIYF. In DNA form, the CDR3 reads TGTGCCAGTACCCCGGGGAGCTCTGGAAACACCATATATTTT.

The DNA of the CDR3 is TGTGCCAGCAGTTTTACTCGCAGTCAGCCCCAGCATTTT. Protein: CASSFTRSQPQHF. The V gene is TRBV6-5, the J gene TRBJ1-5; D not resolved. Germline V gives CDR1 MNHEY, CDR2 SVGAGI. V was shortened by 4 bases and J by 6 bases, with 10 bases between the two germline ends. This CDR3 has 13 residues.